Presented here are 24 T cell receptor beta chains from one specimen sequenced in a study of identical twins. TCRdb reanalysed the 5' RACE reads using MiXCR and keeps one entry per CDR3 protein. The sample comprises 1.5 million to 2 million distinct CDR3 sequences, about 30% of which are singletons, and approximately 0.25% rests with the top ten. The sample taken for sequencing was cord blood. These receptors all stem from a newborn girl in good health.

The chain uses TRBV12-5 and TRBJ2-1; 7 positions match TRBD2. The V segment lost 1 base and the J segment 0 bases; nucleotides outside the gene matches: 6. Germline lookup yields CDR1 LGHNT and CDR2 FRNRAP. This CDR3 contains 17 residues. The CDR3 bases are TGTGCTAGTGGTTTGGAAAGCGGGGTTAGCTCCTACAATGAGCAGTTCTTC. It specifies CASGLESGVSSYNEQFF.

The rearrangement links TRBV11-2 to TRBJ2-2, with D possibly TRBD2 on 5 matching bases. This CDR3 is built from 13 residues. Trimming stripped 5 bases from V and 6 bases from J, with 10 bases between. Per germline, CDR1 SGHAT and CDR2 FQNNGV. The CDR3: CASSERRSGELFF. CDR3 DNA: TGTGCCAGCAGCGAGCGGCGGTCCGGGGAGCTGTTTTTT.

The count of this clonotype is one. The chain has TRBV4-2 and TRBJ1-5, with D uncertain. CDR1 LGHNA and CDR2 YNFKEQ come from the germline V gene. V lost 2 bases and J lost 11, with 16 bases in between. This CDR3 is built from 14 residues. CDR3 sequence (DNA): TGTGCCAGCAGCCAAAGTGGGCCAGGAGCGTCCCAGCATTTT. Amino acids: CASSQSGPGASQHF.

This chain joins TRBV19 and TRBJ2-3; possible D gene TRBD2, 6 bases. V was cut by 9 bases and J by 3 bases, with 25 bases left in between. The germline V gene encodes CDR1 LNHDA and CDR2 SQIVND (reference sequence). CDR3 size: 17 residues. CDR3 DNA sequence: TGTGCCAGCACCTCGGAGGGCGGGGTCGTTTCTACAGATACGCAGTATTTT. Translating gives CASTSEGGVVSTDTQYF.

The table lists this clonotype with a few counts. The rearrangement links TRBV25-1 to TRBJ1-2, with a possible D match to TRBD1 (5 bases). Per the germline V gene, CDR1 is MGHDK and CDR2 is SYGVNS. V lost 1 base to trimming and J lost 1 base, with 16 bases between them. This CDR3 contains 17 residues. In DNA, the CDR3 is TGTGCCAGCAGTGAATCCAAGCGACAGTCGATTAACTATGGCTACACCTTC. Its translation is CASSESKRQSINYGYTF.

This clonotype turned up a few times. The CDR3 nucleotides read TGTGCCAGCAGTCCCGGGACTTCTACCACAGATACGCAGTATTTT. It is translated as CASSPGTSTTDTQYF. The chain employs TRBV2 and TRBJ2-3, with D possibly being TRBD2 (6 bases). The CDR3 is 15 residues long. CDR1 and CDR2 from the germline V gene are SNHLY and FYNNEI. V lost 5 bases and J lost 2, with 14 bases in between.

This clonotype was detected a few times. The gene calls are TRBV4-2 and TRBJ2-3; perhaps TRBD2 as D (5 bases). The CDR3 is 16 amino acids. Trimming took 3 bases from V and 3 from J, leaving 16 bases between them. Germline lookup yields CDR1 LGHNA and CDR2 YNFKEQ. CDR3 sequence reads: CASSQGNGKATDTQYF. The CDR3 DNA is TGTGCCAGCAGCCAGGGGAACGGGAAAGCAACAGATACGCAGTATTTT.

The chain links TRBV5-1 to TRBJ2-3; no clear D. CDR3 size: 14 residues. Trimming removed 3 bases from V and 2 bases from J, with 10 bases in between. Germline V CDR1 and CDR2: SGHRS, YFSETQ. CDR3 amino acids: CASSYLSHTDTQYF. In DNA, the CDR3 is TGCGCCAGCAGCTATCTAAGCCACACAGATACGCAGTATTTT. The whole variable domain, remainder taken from reference TRBV5-1 and TRBJ2-3, is KAGVTQTPRYLIKTRGQQVTLSCSPISGHRSVSWYQQTPGQGLQFLFEYFSETQRNKGNFPGRFSGRQFSNSRSEMNVSTLELGDSALYLCASSYLSHTDTQYFGPGTRLTVL.

The chain uses TRBV4-2 and TRBJ2-1; TRBD2 matches 8 bases. The CDR3 spans 15 residues. CDR1 is LGHNA and CDR2 is YNFKEQ in the germline V gene. With 0 bases clipped from V and 6 bases from J, the junction kept 4 bases outside the gene matches. The CDR3: CASSQDLAGANEQFF. CDR3 in DNA: TGTGCCAGCAGCCAAGACCTAGCGGGCGCCAATGAGCAGTTCTTC.

This clonotype was seen just once. CDR3 protein: CASRGQVVGYEQYF. CDR3 DNA sequence: TGTGCCAGCAGGGGACAGGTCGTGGGCTACGAGCAGTACTTC. V and J are TRBV28 and TRBJ2-4; 8 bases fit TRBD1. The J call may be wrong; the DNA end is better matched by TRBJ2-7. Germline CDR1 and CDR2: MDHEN and SYDVKM. The CDR3 runs to 14 residues.

This clonotype came up once. The chain couples TRBV6-6 to TRBJ2-7, with D possibly called TRBD1 or TRBD2 (5 bases each). V dropped 11 bases and J dropped 0 bases, with 14 bases sitting between them. From germline, CDR1 is MNHNY and CDR2 SVGAGI (reference sequence). This CDR3 comprises 13 residues. The CDR3 reads CAVRGRLSYEQYF. In nucleotides, the CDR3 is TGTGCCGTCCGGGGCAGGCTCTCCTACGAGCAGTACTTC.

The chain carries TRBV20-1 and TRBJ2-1; D could derive from TRBD1 or TRBD2 (5 bases each). Trimming pared 1 base from V and 3 bases from J, leaving 10 bases between. Germline V gives CDR1 DFQATT, CDR2 SNEGSKA (reference sequence). The CDR3 has 14 amino acids. This CDR3 is CSARVTGRYNEQFF. The CDR3 region has the DNA TGCAGTGCTAGAGTTACGGGACGCTACAATGAGCAGTTCTTC.

A word on this clonotype: At one of its ends the junction is not consistent with the germline gene, which may arise from a read error. V gene TRBV2 combines with J gene TRBJ1-2; perhaps TRBD1 as D (6 bases). The CDR3 sequence is 14 residues long. Germline-derived CDR1 and CDR2 are SNHLY and FYNNEI. The CDR3 nucleotides read TGTGCCAGCAGTGATCAGGGGACCAACTATGGCTGCACCTTC. Its protein is CASSDQGTNYGCTF.

Note on this clonotype: Germline is not matched at one junction end, which may reflect a read error. The chain uses TRBV12-3 or TRBV12-4 and TRBJ2-1, with TRBD2 matching 13 bases. The CDR3 covers 18 residues. CDR3 residues: CACSPLTGTSGKGSEQFF. CDR3 sequence (DNA): TGTGCCTGCAGCCCCCTCACCGGGACTAGCGGGAAGGGGAGTGAGCAGTTCTTC.

This clonotype has only a few counts. The gene calls are TRBV20-1 and TRBJ1-6; weak D call: TRBD1 (6 bases). Per the germline V gene, CDR1 is DFQATT and CDR2 is SNEGSKA (reference sequence). This CDR3 comprises 17 residues. V gave up 3 bases and J gave up 9 bases, with 24 bases separating them. CDR3 sequence reads: CSASRSSGTRGGSPLHF. The CDR3 bases are TGCAGTGCTAGTAGGTCGTCAGGGACTCGAGGGGGTTCACCCCTCCACTTT.

CDR3 bases: TGTGCCATCCCACAGGGGGTATCGGCTAACTATGGCTACACCTTC. It codes for CAIPQGVSANYGYTF. This sequence joins TRBV10-3 and TRBJ1-2; TRBD1 agrees at 8 bases. V shed 8 bases, J shed 0 bases, and the junction held 8 bases outside the gene matches. The germline gives CDR1 ENHRY, CDR2 SYGVKD. The CDR3 extends over 15 amino acids.

The chain joins TRBV2 to TRBJ1-6; D ambiguous. The CDR3 is 11 residues long. Germline CDR1 and CDR2: SNHLY and FYNNEI. Trimming removed 6 bases at V and 8 bases at J, with 5 bases between. The CDR3 nucleotides are TGTGCCAGCAGCCCTCATTCACCCCTCCACTTT. Protein sequence: CASSPHSPLHF.

Regarding this clonotype: A much larger clone differs from this one at a single base, so this may be a read error. This rearrangement joins TRBV29-1 to TRBJ2-1; 8 positions agree with TRBD1. CDR1 is SQVTM and CDR2 is ANQGSEA in the germline V gene. V gave up 3 bases and J gave up 10 bases; unmatched junction bases: 11. The CDR3 consists of 14 residues. As DNA, the CDR3 is TGCAGCGTTGAGGTGAGGACAGGGCTCTACGAGCAGTTCTTC. It specifies CSVEVRTGLYEQFF.

This chain uses TRBV6-1 with TRBJ2-5; the D is unclear. This CDR3 is built from 11 residues. Per germline, CDR1 MNHNS and CDR2 SASEGT. V lost 8 bases and J lost 11, with 15 bases in between. CDR3 region: CASRIWDEQYF. Here the CDR3 DNA reads TGTGCCAGCCGGATTTGGGATGAGCAGTACTTC.

With regard to this clonotype: Since a much larger clone is just one base distant, this may be a read error. This chain uses TRBV4-2 with TRBJ2-7; 7 bases match TRBD1. The germline CDR1 and CDR2 sequences are LGHNA and YNFKEQ. V was clipped by 1 base and J by 2 bases; unmatched bases: 8. This CDR3 is 16 amino acids long. As DNA, the CDR3 is TGTGCCAGCAGCCAAGTCTCTAGGGGGCTTACCTACGAGCAGTACTTC. This codes for CASSQVSRGLTYEQYF.

The gene calls are TRBV13 and TRBJ2-3, with 8 nucleotides matching TRBD2. The CDR3 loop spans 15 amino acids. Trimming took 4 bases from V and 2 from J; bases not matched to a gene: 5. Per germline, CDR1 PRHDT and CDR2 FYEKMQ (reference sequence). The CDR3 nucleotides read TGTGCCAGCAGCTCCCTAGCGGGTCACACAGATACGCAGTATTTT. This gives the protein CASSSLAGHTDTQYF.

This clonotype came up a few times. V and J are TRBV21-1 and TRBJ1-2; the DNA was not compared with TRBD1, the D call given in the table. TRBV21-1 is a documented pseudogene. This CDR3 is built from 12 residues. CDR3: CASSKGPPGYTF. DNA for the CDR3: TGTGCCAGCAGCAAAGGACCCCCGGGCTACACCTTC.

J is TRBJ2-1 and V is TRBV18; D unclear. The CDR3 is 14 amino acids. Trimming stripped 2 bases from V and 3 bases from J, with 8 bases between. Per the germline V gene, CDR1 is KGHSH and CDR2 is LQKENI. CDR3 in amino acids: CASSPKDVYNEQFF. CDR3 DNA sequence: TGTGCCAGCTCACCAAAGGACGTCTACAATGAGCAGTTCTTC. The variable domain in full, completed from reference TRBV18 and TRBJ2-1, reads NAGVMQNPRHLVRRRGQEARLRCSPMKGHSHVYWYRQLPEEGLKFMVYLQKENIIDESGMPKERFSAEFPKEGPSILRIQQVVRGDSAAYFCASSPKDVYNEQFFGPGTRLTVL.

The V call is TRBV5-1, the J call TRBJ2-1, with 8 nucleotides matching TRBD2. The V segment lost 2 bases and the J segment 4 bases; nucleotides outside the gene matches: 5. Germline CDR1 and CDR2: SGHRS and YFSETQ. The CDR3 contains 15 residues. CDR3 sequence: CASSFGTSFYNEQFF. CDR3 coding DNA: TGCGCCAGCAGCTTCGGGACTAGTTTTTACAATGAGCAGTTCTTC.